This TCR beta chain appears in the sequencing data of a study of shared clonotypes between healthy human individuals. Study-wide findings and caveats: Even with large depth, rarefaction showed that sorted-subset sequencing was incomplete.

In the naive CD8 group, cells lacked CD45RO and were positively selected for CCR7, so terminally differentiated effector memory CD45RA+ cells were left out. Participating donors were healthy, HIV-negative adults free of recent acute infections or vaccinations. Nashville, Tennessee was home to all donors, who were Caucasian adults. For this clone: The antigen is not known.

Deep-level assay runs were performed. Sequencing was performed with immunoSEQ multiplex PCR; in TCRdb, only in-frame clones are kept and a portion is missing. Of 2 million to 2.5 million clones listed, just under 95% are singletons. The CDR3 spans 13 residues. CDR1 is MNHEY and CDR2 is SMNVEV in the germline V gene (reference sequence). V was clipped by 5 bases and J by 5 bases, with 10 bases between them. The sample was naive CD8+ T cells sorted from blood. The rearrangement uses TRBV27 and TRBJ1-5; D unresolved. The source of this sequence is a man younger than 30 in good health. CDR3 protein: CASSLAAHQPQHF. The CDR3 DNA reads TGTGCCAGCAGTCTAGCCGCTCATCAGCCCCAGCATTTT.